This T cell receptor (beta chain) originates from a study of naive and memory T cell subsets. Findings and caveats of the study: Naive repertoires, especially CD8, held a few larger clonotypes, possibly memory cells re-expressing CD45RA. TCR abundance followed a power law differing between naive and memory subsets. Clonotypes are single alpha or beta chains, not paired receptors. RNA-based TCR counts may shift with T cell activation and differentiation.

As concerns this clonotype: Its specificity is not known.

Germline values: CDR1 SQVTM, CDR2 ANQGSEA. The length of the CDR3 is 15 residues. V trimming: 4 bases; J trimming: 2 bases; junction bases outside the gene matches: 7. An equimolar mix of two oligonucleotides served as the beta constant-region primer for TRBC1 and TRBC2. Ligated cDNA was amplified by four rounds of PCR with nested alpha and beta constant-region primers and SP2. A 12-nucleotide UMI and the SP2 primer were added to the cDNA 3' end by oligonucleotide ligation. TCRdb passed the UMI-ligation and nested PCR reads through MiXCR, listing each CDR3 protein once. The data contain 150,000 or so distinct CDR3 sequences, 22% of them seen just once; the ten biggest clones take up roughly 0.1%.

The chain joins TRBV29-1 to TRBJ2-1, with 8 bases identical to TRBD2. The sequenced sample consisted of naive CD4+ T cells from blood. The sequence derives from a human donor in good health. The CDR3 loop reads CSVVTSGSPYNEQFF. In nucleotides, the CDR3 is TGCAGCGTTGTTACAAGCGGGAGCCCCTACAATGAGCAGTTCTTC.